Below, 14 T cell receptor beta chains from the same sample are listed, as sequenced in a study of T cells after yellow fever vaccination. TCRdb itself ran the 5' RACE reads through MiXCR, one entry per CDR3 protein. Seen here are 450,000 to 600,000 distinct CDR3 sequences, less than 15% observed once, and the top ten hold around 15%. Material: PBMCs, obtained on the day of the yellow fever booster vaccination. The receptors here all came from a man aged 30 to 45 who received the YFV17D yellow fever vaccine.

The rearrangement uses TRBV7-2 and TRBJ2-7, with TRBD2 identical over 11 bases. CDR3 length: 16 residues. CDR1 is SGHTA and CDR2 is FQGNSA in the germline V gene. Trimming removed 5 bases from V and 5 bases from J; junction bases left unmatched: 11. CDR3 coding DNA: TGTGCCAGCAGCCTCGCGATAGCGGGAGGGATCCACGAGCAGTACTTC. Translated, it gives CASSLAIAGGIHEQYF.

This clonotype was counted only a few times. The chain combines TRBV3-1 with TRBJ2-2; possible D gene TRBD2, 5 bases. CDR1 is LGHDT and CDR2 is YNNKEL in the germline V gene (reference sequence). Trimming left V 4 bases short and J 5 bases short, with 14 bases between. This CDR3 region has 15 residues. The CDR3 here is CASSRRQSGTGELFF. DNA of the CDR3: TGTGCCAGCAGCCGGCGGCAGTCGGGGACCGGGGAGCTGTTTTTT.

This clonotype was recorded at least ten times. V usage is TRBV7-9 and J usage is TRBJ2-7, with TRBD1 identical over 8 bases. The germline CDR1 and CDR2 sequences are SEHNR and FQNEAQ (reference sequence). This CDR3 spans 16 amino acids. The ends lost 4 bases at V and 3 bases at J; junction bases unmatched: 11. The CDR3 nucleotides are TGTGCCAGCAGCTCAAACACAGGGGGACATTACTACGAGCAGTACTTC. It codes for CASSSNTGGHYYEQYF.

V usage is TRBV25-1 and J usage is TRBJ1-1; D ambiguous. Germline CDR1 reads MGHDK; CDR2 reads SYGVNS. Trimming removed 3 bases at V and 2 bases at J, with 16 bases between. The CDR3 has 16 residues. CDR3 sequence (DNA): TGTGCCAGCAGTGATTCCTTCTGGGAGGGAAACACTGAAGCTTTCTTT. Translating gives CASSDSFWEGNTEAFF.

Only a few counts were recorded for this clonotype. This sequence joins TRBV15 and TRBJ2-5, with D possibly TRBD1 on 6 matching bases. This CDR3 is built from 16 residues. Germline loops: CDR1 LNHNV, CDR2 YYDKDF (reference sequence). V was trimmed by 0 bases and J by 1 base, leaving 12 bases between them. The CDR3 is CATSREAGASQETQYF. The CDR3 coding sequence is TGTGCCACCAGCAGAGAGGCAGGGGCCTCCCAAGAGACCCAGTACTTC.

J is TRBJ2-3 and V is TRBV6-5; 8 bases fit TRBD2. The CDR3 runs 16 residues. CDR1 MNHEY and CDR2 SVGAGI come from the germline V gene. V lost 0 bases and J lost 4; bases outside the gene matches: 6. CDR3 nucleotide sequence: TGTGCCAGCAGTTACTCGACAGGAGCGGGAGCAGATACGCAGTATTTT. Its translation is CASSYSTGAGADTQYF.

V is TRBV2 and J is TRBJ2-3; either TRBD1 or TRBD2 may fit D (5 bases each). Germline loops: CDR1 SNHLY, CDR2 FYNNEI. This CDR3 contains 16 residues. Trimming shortened V by 4 bases and J by 2 bases, and 16 bases separated the two germline ends. CDR3 region: CASSVWDPTSTDTQYF. As DNA, the CDR3 is TGTGCCAGCAGTGTCTGGGACCCGACCTCCACAGATACGCAGTATTTT.

The V call is TRBV7-2, the J call TRBJ2-7, with a tentative D call TRBD2 (7 bases). The CDR3 sequence is 16 residues long. Looked up from germline, CDR1 is SGHTA and CDR2 is FQGNSA. Trimming cost V 5 bases and J 0 bases, with 17 bases left between them. The CDR3 nucleotides are TGTGCCAGCAGCCGACGCGGGGGCGGCAACTCCTACGAGCAGTACTTC. Translation gives CASSRRGGGNSYEQYF.

The gene calls are TRBV4-2 and TRBJ2-2, with 8 bases fitting TRBD2. The V gene's germline CDR1 is LGHNA and CDR2 YNFKEQ. The J segment lost 4 bases and the V segment lost 4 bases, leaving 14 bases of the junction unmatched. The CDR3 spans 18 residues. The CDR3 DNA reads as TGTGCCAGCAGCCCCATTCCTCCGGGAGGGCCGGGCACCGGGGAGCTGTTTTTT. This gives the protein CASSPIPPGGPGTGELFF.

The genes are TRBV7-6 and TRBJ2-1; 7 bases are shared with TRBD1. Germline V gives CDR1 SGHVS, CDR2 FNYEAQ. V trimming: 4 bases; J trimming: 2 bases; junction bases outside the gene matches: 11. This CDR3 comprises 17 residues. The CDR3 sequence: CASSSRTGRPTYNEQFF. CDR3 sequence (DNA): TGTGCCAGCAGCTCTCGGACAGGCCGACCGACCTACAATGAGCAGTTCTTC. Full variable domain (missing parts from reference TRBV7-6 and TRBJ2-1): GAGVSQSPRYKVTKRGQDVALRCDPISGHVSLYWYRQALGQGPEFLTYFNYEAQQDKSGLPNDRFSAERPEGSISTLTIQRTEQRDSAMYRCASSSRTGRPTYNEQFFGPGTRLTVL.

The chain carries TRBV7-9 and TRBJ1-2; the D is unclear. The length of the CDR3 is 13 residues. Per the germline V gene, CDR1 is SEHNR and CDR2 is FQNEAQ (reference sequence). Trimming cost V 3 bases and J 13 bases, with 18 bases left between them. The DNA for the CDR3 is TGTGCCAGCAGCTTTAGGACGGAGACCGCGGGCACCTTC. This gives the protein CASSFRTETAGTF.

This clonotype was detected only a few times. V gene TRBV9 combines with J gene TRBJ2-5, with D unclear. In germline, CDR1 is SGDLS, CDR2 YYNGEE. This CDR3 spans 14 amino acids. V lost 4 bases, J lost 3 bases, and 13 bases lay in between. DNA for the CDR3: TGTGCCAGCAGCCCAGCCGTCCGAGAAGAGACCCAGTACTTC. This translates into CASSPAVREETQYF.

This clonotype was seen a few times. The chain uses TRBV7-2 and TRBJ2-7; 7 bases align to TRBD1. After removal of 1 base from V and 5 bases from J, the junction contained 8 bases not matched to a gene. Germline V CDR1 and CDR2: SGHTA, FQGNSA. CDR3 size: 15 residues. This CDR3 is CASSLDNRGSHEQYF. The DNA for the CDR3 is TGTGCCAGCAGCTTAGACAACAGGGGCTCACACGAGCAGTACTTC.

This clonotype was seen more than once but under ten times. This chain connects TRBV13 to TRBJ2-3; 7 bases match TRBD2. J gave up 0 bases and V 4 bases, and 10 bases lay outside the gene matches. This CDR3 is built from 17 residues. Germline V lookup: CDR1 PRHDT, CDR2 FYEKMQ (reference sequence). The DNA of the CDR3 is TGTGCCAGCAGCTCCGGAATACTAGCGCGAAGCACAGATACGCAGTATTTT. This codes for CASSSGILARSTDTQYF.